This T cell receptor beta chain came from a study of beta chain features in type 1 diabetes. Study conclusions and caveats: Moderate but significant shortening of TCRB CDR3s was recorded in all four CD4+ subsets from Type 1 diabetes patients. High TCR expression in some cells could lead to their over-representation in cDNA sequencing.

A remark on this clone: The antigen is unknown.

Expressed TCRB transcripts were sequenced because the isolated RNA had all been reverse transcribed beforehand. Assay: immunoSEQ multiplex PCR; the TCRdb copy retains only in-frame clones and omits some. The sample holds 130,000 or so clones, approximately 16% seen once. Germline CDR1 and CDR2: SQVTM and ANQGSEA. The CDR3 covers 12 residues. With 5 bases clipped from V and 6 bases from J, the junction kept 5 bases outside the gene matches. The V and J genes are TRBV29-1 and TRBJ2-3, with 7 bases that match TRBD2. The sequencing sample was made of central memory CD4+ T cells from blood. The sequence came from a man aged 25 to 45 with type 1 diabetes. The CDR3 is CSVRLAKDTQYF. Written as DNA, the CDR3 is TGCAGCGTTCGACTAGCTAAGGATACGCAGTATTTT.